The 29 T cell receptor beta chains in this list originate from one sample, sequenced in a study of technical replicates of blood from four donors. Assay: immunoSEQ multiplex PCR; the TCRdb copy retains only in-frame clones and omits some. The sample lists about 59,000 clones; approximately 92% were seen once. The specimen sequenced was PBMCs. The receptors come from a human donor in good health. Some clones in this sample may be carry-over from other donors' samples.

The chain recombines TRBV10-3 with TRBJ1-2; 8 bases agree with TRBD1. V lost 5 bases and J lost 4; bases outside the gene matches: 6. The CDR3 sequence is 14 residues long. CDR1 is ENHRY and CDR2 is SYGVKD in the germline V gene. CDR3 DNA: TGTGCCATCAGTACCCAGGGGGCTGGCTATGGCTACACCTTC. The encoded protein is CAISTQGAGYGYTF.

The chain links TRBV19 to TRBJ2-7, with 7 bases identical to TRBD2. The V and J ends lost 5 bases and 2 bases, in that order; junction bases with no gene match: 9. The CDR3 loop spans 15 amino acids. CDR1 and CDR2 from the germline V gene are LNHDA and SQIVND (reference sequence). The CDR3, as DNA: TGTGCCAGTAGTCCCGAGGGCGGGAGACCCTACGAGCAGTACTTC. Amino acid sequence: CASSPEGGRPYEQYF.

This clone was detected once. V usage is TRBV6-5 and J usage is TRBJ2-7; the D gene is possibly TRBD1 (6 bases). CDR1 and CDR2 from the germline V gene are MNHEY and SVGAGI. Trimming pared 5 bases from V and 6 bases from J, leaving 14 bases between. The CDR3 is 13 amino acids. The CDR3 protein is CASSGVNRVEQYF. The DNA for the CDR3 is TGTGCCAGCAGTGGAGTCAACAGGGTCGAGCAGTACTTC.

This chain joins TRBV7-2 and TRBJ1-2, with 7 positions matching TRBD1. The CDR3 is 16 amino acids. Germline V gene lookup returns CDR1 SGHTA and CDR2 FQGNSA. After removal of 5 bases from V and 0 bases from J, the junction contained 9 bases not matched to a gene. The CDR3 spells CASSEHRTGANYGYTF. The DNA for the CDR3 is TGTGCCAGCAGCGAACATCGGACAGGAGCTAACTATGGCTACACCTTC.

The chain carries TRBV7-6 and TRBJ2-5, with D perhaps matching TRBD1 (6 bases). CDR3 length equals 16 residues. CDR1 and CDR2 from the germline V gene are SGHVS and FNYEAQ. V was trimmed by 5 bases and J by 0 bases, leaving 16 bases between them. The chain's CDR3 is CASSPRGHPNQETQYF. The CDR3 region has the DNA TGTGCCAGCAGCCCTCGGGGACATCCCAACCAAGAGACCCAGTACTTC.

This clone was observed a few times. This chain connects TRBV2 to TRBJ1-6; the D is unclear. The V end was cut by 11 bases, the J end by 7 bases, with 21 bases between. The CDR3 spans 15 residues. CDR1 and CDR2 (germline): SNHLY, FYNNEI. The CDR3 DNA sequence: TGTGCCCGCCGGCGAGCTTCGGGAGGAAATTCACCCCTCCACTTT. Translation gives CARRRASGGNSPLHF.

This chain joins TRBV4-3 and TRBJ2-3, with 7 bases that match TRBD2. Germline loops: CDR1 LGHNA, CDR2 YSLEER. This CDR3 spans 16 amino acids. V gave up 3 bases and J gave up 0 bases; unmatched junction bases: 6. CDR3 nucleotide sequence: TGCGCCAGCAGCCAGGGACTACGTCAAAGCACAGATACGCAGTATTTT. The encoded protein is CASSQGLRQSTDTQYF.

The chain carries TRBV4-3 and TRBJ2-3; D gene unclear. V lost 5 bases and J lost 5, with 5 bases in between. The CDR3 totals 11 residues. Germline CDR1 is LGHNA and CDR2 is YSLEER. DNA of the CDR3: TGCGCCAGCAGCTCTAAAGATACGCAGTATTTT. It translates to CASSSKDTQYF.

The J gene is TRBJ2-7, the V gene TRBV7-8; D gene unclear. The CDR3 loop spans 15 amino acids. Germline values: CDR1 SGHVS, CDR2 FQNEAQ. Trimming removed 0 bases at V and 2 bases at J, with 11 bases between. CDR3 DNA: TGTGCCAGCAGCTTAGCGCTAGGCCTTGCCTACGAGCAGTACTTC. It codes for CASSLALGLAYEQYF.

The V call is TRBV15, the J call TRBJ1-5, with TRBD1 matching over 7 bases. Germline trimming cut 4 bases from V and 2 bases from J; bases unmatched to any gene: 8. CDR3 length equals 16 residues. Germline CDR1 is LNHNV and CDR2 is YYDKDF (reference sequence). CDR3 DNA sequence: TGTGCCACCAGCACTGACAGGGCCGGAGGCAATCAGCCCCAGCATTTT. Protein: CATSTDRAGGNQPQHF.

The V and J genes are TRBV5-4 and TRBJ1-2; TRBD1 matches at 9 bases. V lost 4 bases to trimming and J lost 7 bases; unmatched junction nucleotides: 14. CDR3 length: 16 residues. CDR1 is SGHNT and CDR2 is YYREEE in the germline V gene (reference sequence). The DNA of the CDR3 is TGTGCCAGCAGCCTTGGGTCTAGTGACAGGGGGAGTGGCTACACCTTC. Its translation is CASSLGSSDRGSGYTF.

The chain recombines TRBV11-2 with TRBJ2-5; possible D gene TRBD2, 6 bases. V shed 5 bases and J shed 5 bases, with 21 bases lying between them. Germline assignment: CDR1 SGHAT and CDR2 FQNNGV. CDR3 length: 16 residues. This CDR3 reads CASSLGVRWEAETQYF. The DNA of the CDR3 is TGTGCCAGCAGCCTAGGGGTTAGGTGGGAGGCGGAGACCCAGTACTTC. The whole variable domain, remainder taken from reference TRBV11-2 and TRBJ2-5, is EAGVAQSPRYKIIEKRQSVAFWCNPISGHATLYWYQQILGQGPKLLIQFQNNGVVDDSQLPKDRFSAERLKGVDSTLKIQPAKLEDSAVYLCASSLGVRWEAETQYFGPGTRLLVL.

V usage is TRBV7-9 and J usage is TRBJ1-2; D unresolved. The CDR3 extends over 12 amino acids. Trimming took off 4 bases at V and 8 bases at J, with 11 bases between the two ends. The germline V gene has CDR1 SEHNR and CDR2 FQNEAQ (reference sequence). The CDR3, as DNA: TGTGCCAGCAGCTCTGAGGGTTACGGCTACACCTTC. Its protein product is CASSSEGYGYTF.

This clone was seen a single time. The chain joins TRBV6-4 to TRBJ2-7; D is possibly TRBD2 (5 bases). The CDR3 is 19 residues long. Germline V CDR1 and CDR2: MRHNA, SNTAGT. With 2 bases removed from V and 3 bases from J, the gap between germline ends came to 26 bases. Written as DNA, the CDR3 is TGTGCCAGCAGTGACGCTGGTTCCCGATATGACGGGATCTACTACGAGCAGTACTTC. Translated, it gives CASSDAGSRYDGIYYEQYF.

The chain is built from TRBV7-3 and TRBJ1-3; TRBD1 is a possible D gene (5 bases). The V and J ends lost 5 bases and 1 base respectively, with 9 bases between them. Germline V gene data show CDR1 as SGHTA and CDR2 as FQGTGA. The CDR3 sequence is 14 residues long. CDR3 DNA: TGTGCCAGCAGCCAGCAGGGATCTGGAAACACCATATATTTT. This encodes CASSQQGSGNTIYF.

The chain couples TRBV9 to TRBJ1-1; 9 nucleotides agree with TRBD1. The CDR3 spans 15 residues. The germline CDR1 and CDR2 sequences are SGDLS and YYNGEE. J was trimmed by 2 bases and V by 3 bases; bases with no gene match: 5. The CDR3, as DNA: TGTGCCAGCAGCGCTGAGGACAGGGGCAACACTGAAGCTTTCTTT. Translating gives CASSAEDRGNTEAFF.

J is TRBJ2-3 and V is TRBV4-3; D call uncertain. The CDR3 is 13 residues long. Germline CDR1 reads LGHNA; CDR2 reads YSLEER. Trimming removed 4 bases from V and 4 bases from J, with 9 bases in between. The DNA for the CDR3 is TGCGCCAGCAGCCGTGGCCGTCCAGATACGCAGTATTTT. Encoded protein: CASSRGRPDTQYF.

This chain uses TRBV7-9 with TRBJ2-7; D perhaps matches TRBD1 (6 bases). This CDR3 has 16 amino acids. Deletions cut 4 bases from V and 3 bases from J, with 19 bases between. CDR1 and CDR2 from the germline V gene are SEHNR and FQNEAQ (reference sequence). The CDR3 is CASSSPSWGRIYEQYF. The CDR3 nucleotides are TGTGCCAGCAGCTCACCTTCTTGGGGGCGCATCTACGAGCAGTACTTC.

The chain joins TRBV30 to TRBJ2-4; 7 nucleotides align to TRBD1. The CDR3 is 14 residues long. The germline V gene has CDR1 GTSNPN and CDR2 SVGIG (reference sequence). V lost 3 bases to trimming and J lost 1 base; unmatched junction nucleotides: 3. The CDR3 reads CAWSPGGAKNIQYF. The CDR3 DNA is TGTGCCTGGAGCCCAGGGGGTGCCAAAAACATTCAGTACTTC. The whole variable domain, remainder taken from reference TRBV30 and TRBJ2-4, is SQTIHQWPATLVQPVGSPLSLECTVEGTSNPNLYWYRQAAGRGLQLLFYSVGIGQISSEVPQNLSASRPQDRQFILSSKKLLLSDSGFYLCAWSPGGAKNIQYFGAGTRLSVL.

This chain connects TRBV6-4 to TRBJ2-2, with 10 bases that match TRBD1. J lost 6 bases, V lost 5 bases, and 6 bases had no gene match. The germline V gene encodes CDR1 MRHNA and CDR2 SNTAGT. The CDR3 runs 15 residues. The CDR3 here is CASSKDRGKAGELFF. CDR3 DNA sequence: TGTGCCAGCAGTAAGGACAGGGGGAAGGCCGGGGAGCTGTTTTTT.

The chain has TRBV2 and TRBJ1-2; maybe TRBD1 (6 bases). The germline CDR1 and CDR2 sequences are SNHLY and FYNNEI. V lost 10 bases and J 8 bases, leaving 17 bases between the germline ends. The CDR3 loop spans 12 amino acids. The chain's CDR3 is CATKGQSGGYTF. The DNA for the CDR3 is TGTGCCACGAAAGGACAGTCTGGAGGCTACACCTTC. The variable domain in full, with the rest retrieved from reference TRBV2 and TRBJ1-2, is EPEVTQTPSHQVTQMGQEVILRCVPISNHLYFYWYRQILGQKVEFLVSFYNNEISEKSEIFDDQFSVERPDGSNFTLKIRSTKLEDSAMYFCATKGQSGGYTFGSGTRLTVV.

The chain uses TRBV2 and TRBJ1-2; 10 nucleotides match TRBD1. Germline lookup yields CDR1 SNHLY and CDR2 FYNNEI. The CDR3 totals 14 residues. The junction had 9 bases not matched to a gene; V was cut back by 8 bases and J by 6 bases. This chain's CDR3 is CASGGTGVKNGYTF. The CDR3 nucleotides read TGTGCCAGCGGCGGGACAGGGGTTAAGAATGGCTACACCTTC.

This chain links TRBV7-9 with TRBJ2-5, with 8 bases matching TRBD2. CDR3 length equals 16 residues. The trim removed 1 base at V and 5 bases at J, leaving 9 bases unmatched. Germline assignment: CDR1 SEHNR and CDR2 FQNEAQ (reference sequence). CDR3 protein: CASSLEGAGDYETQYF. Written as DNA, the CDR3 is TGTGCCAGCAGCTTAGAGGGAGCGGGAGACTACGAGACCCAGTACTTC.

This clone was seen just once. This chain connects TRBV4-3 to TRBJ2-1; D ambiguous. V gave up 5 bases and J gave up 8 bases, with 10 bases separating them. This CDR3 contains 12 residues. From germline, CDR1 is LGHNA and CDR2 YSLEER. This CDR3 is CASSFHRDEQFF. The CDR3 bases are TGCGCCAGCAGCTTCCACCGGGATGAGCAGTTCTTC.

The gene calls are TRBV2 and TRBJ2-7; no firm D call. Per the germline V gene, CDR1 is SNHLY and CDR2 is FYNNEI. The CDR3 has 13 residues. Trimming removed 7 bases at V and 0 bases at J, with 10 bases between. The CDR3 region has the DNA TGTGCCAGCACCTCTGGGCTCTCCTACGAGCAGTACTTC. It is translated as CASTSGLSYEQYF.

CDR3 loop: CASSLGTGRGADTQYF. CDR3 coding DNA: TGCGCCAGCAGCTTGGGAACAGGGAGGGGGGCAGATACGCAGTATTTT. This chain links TRBV5-1 with TRBJ2-3; tentative D call: TRBD2 (7 bases). Germline lookup yields CDR1 SGHRS and CDR2 YFSETQ. The CDR3 totals 16 residues. The germline V and J ends were trimmed by 0 bases and 4 bases, with 15 bases remaining between them.

CDR3 protein: CAIKGTGPEKLFF. The CDR3 DNA is TGTGCCATCAAAGGGACAGGGCCTGAAAAACTGTTTTTT. The chain has TRBV10-3 and TRBJ1-4; 9 bases align to TRBD1. This CDR3 spans 13 amino acids. V dropped 7 bases and J dropped 7; count of bases not matched to a gene: 4. Germline V gene lookup returns CDR1 ENHRY and CDR2 SYGVKD.

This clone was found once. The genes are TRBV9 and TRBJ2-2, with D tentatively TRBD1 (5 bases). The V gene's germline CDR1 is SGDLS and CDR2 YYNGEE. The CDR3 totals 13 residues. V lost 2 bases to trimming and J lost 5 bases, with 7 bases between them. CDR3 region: CASSVQGTGELFF. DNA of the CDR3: TGTGCCAGCAGCGTCCAGGGTACCGGGGAGCTGTTTTTT.

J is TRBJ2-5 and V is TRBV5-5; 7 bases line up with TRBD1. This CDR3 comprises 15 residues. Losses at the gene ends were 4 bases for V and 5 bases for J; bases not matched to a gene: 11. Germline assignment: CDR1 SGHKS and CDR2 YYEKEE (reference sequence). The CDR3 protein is CASSLEGGSRETQYF. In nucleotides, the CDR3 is TGTGCCAGCAGCCTCGAAGGGGGCTCTCGGGAGACCCAGTACTTC.